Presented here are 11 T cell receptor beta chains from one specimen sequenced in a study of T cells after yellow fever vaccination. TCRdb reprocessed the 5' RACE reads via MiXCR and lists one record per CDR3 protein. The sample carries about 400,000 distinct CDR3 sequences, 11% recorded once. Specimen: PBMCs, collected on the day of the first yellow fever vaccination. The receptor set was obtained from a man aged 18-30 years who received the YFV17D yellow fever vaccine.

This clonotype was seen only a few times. The CDR3 coding sequence is TGCAGCGTTGAAGTGGCGTGGGGCGAGGGCGAAGCTTTCTTT. It specifies CSVEVAWGEGEAFF. The chain uses TRBV29-1 and TRBJ1-1; tentatively, D is TRBD1 (5 bases). CDR3 length: 14 residues. Looked up from germline, CDR1 is SQVTM and CDR2 is ANQGSEA. V dropped 1 base and J dropped 8 bases, with 17 bases sitting between them.

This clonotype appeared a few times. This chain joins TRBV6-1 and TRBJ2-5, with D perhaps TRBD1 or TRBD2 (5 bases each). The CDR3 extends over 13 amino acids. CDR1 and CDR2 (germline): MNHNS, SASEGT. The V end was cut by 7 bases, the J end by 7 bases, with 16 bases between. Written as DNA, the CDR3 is TGTGCCAGCACCCGGGACCCCAAGGGGACCCAGTACTTC. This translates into CASTRDPKGTQYF.

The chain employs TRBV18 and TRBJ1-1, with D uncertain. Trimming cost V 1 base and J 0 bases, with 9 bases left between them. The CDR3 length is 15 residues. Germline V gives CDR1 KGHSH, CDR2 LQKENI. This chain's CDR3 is CASSPLRTVNTEAFF. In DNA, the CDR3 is TGTGCCAGCTCACCACTCAGGACGGTGAACACTGAAGCTTTCTTT.

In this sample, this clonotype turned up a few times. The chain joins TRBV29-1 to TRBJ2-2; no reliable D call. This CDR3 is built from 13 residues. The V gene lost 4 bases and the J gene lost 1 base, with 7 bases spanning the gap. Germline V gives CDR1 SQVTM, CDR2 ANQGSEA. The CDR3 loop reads CSVGAENTGELFF. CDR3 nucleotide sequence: TGCAGCGTTGGGGCTGAGAACACCGGGGAGCTGTTTTTT.

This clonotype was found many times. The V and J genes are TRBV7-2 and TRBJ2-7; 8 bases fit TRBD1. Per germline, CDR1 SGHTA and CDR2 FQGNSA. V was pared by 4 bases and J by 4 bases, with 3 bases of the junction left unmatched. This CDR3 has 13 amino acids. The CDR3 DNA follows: TGTGCCAGCAGCTCATGGACAGGGTACGAGCAGTACTTC. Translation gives CASSSWTGYEQYF.

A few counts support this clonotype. CDR3 in amino acids: CASSWGLGKTQYF. The CDR3 DNA follows: TGTGCCAGCAGTTGGGGACTGGGAAAGACCCAGTACTTC. The V gene is TRBV6-5, the J gene TRBJ2-5; TRBD2 might be the D (6 bases). The CDR3 is 13 residues long. Germline CDR1 MNHEY, CDR2 SVGAGI. V was clipped by 4 bases and J by 6 bases, with 12 bases between them.

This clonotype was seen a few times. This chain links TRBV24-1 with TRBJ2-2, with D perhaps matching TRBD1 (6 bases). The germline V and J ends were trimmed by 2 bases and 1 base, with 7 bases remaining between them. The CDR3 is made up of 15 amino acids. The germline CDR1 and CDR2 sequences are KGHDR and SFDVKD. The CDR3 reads CATSDWGQNTGELFF. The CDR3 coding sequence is TGTGCCACCAGTGATTGGGGACAGAACACCGGGGAGCTGTTTTTT.

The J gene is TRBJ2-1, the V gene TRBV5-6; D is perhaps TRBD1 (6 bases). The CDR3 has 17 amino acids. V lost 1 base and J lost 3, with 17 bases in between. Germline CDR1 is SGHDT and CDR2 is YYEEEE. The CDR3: CASSLFRVQGNYNEQFF. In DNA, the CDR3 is TGTGCCAGCAGCTTGTTTCGCGTACAGGGCAACTACAATGAGCAGTTCTTC.

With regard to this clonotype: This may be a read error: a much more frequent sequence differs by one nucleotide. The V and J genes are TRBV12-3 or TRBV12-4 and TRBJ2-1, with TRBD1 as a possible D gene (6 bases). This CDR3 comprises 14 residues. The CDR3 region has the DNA TGTGCCAGCAGTTTAGAGGGGGAGCGTGGTGAGCGGTTCTTC. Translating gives CASSLEGERGERFF.

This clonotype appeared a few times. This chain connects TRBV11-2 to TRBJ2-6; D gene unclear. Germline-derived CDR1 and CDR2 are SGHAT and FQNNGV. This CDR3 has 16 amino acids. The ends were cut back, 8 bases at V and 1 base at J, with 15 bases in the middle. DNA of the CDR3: TGTGCCAGCGTAAGTCTCAGGCGTTCTGGGGCCAACGTCCTGACTTTC. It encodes CASVSLRRSGANVLTF.

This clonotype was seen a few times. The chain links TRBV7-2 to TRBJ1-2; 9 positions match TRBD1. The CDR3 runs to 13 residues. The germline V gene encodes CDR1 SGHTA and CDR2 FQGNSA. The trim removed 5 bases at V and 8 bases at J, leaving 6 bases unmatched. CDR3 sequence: CASSPWDRAGYTF. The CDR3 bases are TGTGCCAGCAGCCCCTGGGACAGGGCCGGCTACACCTTC.